This is a list of T cell receptor beta chains from one sample in a study of cytomegalovirus exposure and HLA in healthy donors. Using immunoSEQ multiplex PCR, the repertoire was profiled, and TCRdb retains in-frame clones only, with some absent. The sample holds roughly 82,000 clones, roughly 74% seen once. Sequencing used PBMCs. These receptors originate from a woman aged 50 to 65 in good health and CMV-seropositive. Each CDR3 is given with its conserved first and last residue. Each record gives: J gene, D gene, clone size, V gene, CDR3 DNA, CDR3 protein. A D gene is named only where the DNA matches it firmly. A row's size may be missing; if present it is once, few, many or a size class.

TRBJ1-5,-,-,TRBV30,TGTGCCTGGAGTGCTACGGCCCGCGGGGTCAATCAGCCCCAGCATTTT,CAWSATARGVNQPQHF
TRBJ2-7,TRBD2,-,TRBV27,TGTGCCAGCAGTTCCGGGACTAGCGGGGGGGAAGAGCAGTACTTC,CASSSGTSGGEEQYF
TRBJ1-1,-,-,TRBV30,TGTGCCTGGGAACCGGACAGTTTAGTTCGAGGCGCTTTCTTT,CAWEPDSLVRGAFF
TRBJ1-5,-,-,TRBV28,TGTGCCAGCAGTTTATCTCCTGGAGGTCAGCCCCAGCATTTT,CASSLSPGGQPQHF
TRBJ1-1,-,-,TRBV5-6,TGTGCCAGCAGCTCGGGATGGGGGCTCGCTGAAGCTTTCTTT,CASSSGWGLAEAFF
TRBJ2-7,TRBD1,-,TRBV7-9,TGTGCCAGCAGTTACGCAGCGGGACAGGGAGACTACGAGCAGTACTTC,CASSYAAGQGDYEQYF
TRBJ1-2,TRBD1,-,TRBV10-3,TGTGCCGTCAGGCCGGGACAGGGGGACTATGGCTACACCTTC,CAVRPGQGDYGYTF
TRBJ2-1,TRBD2,-,TRBV4-2,TGTGCCAGCAGCCAAGGGACTAGCGGATACTCCTACAATGAGCAGTTCTTC,CASSQGTSGYSYNEQFF
TRBJ2-5,TRBD1,-,TRBV28,TGTGCCAGCAGTTTCAGCACAGGGGAAGAGACCCAGTACTTC,CASSFSTGEETQYF
TRBJ2-5,TRBD2,-,TRBV13,TGTGCCAGCAGCCCGCCGGCTGGACTAGCGTACCAAGAGACCCAGTACTTC,CASSPPAGLAYQETQYF
TRBJ2-7,-,-,TRBV15,TGTGCCACCAGCAGAGAAGGTGGGCTCCTTTACGAGCAGTACTTC,CATSREGGLLYEQYF
TRBJ2-7,-,-,TRBV10-3,TGTGCCATCAGTGGGGCAGCCTTCTACGAGCAGTACTTC,CAISGAAFYEQYF
TRBJ1-2,-,-,TRBV18,TGTGCCAGCTCACCACCCGAGACACGGCTTGGCTACACCTTC,CASSPPETRLGYTF
TRBJ2-1,TRBD2,once,TRBV5-1,TGCGCCAGCAGCTTGGTTGCGGGGGGATCCTACAATGAGCAGTTCTTC,CASSLVAGGSYNEQFF
TRBJ2-7,TRBD1,-,TRBV5-4,TGTGCCAGCAGCGCGCCGGGACAGGGGGTCTACGAGCAGTACTTC,CASSAPGQGVYEQYF
TRBJ2-5,-,-,TRBV15,TGTGCCACCAGCACCGCGGGGGCTGAAGAGACCCAGTACTTC,CATSTAGAEETQYF
TRBJ2-7,-,-,TRBV20-1,TGCAGTGCTACCTACCTGTACGAGCAGTACTTC,CSATYLYEQYF
TRBJ2-7,TRBD2,-,TRBV5-6,TGTGCCAGCAGCATATCCGGGACTAGCGGATATTACGAGCAGTACTTC,CASSISGTSGYYEQYF
TRBJ1-5,-,-,TRBV30,TGTGCCTGGACCGAACAGGATAATCAGCCCCAGCATTTT,CAWTEQDNQPQHF
TRBJ2-1,-,-,TRBV11-3,TGTGCCAGCAGCCCCCCCGGCGGAAGGATCTACAATGAGCAGTTCTTC,CASSPPGGRIYNEQFF
TRBJ2-5,TRBD2,-,TRBV10-3,TGTGCCATCAGCCCACTAGCGGGAGGAAGAGAGACCCAGTACTTC,CAISPLAGGRETQYF
TRBJ2-7,-,-,TRBV6-5,TGTGCCAGCAGTTACCTCGGGGTAGGCGAGCAGTACTTC,CASSYLGVGEQYF
TRBJ2-3,TRBD1,-,TRBV7-9,TGTGCCAGCAGCTCCAGGGGGAGCACAGATACGCAGTATTTT,CASSSRGSTDTQYF
TRBJ2-5,TRBD2,-,TRBV2,TGTGCCAGCAGTGAAGAGGGAGGGTTGATGCGGGGGCAAGAGACCCAGTACTTC,CASSEEGGLMRGQETQYF
TRBJ2-3,-,-,TRBV6-1,TGTGCCAGCAGTGCAAATTTCCTTAGCGGAGGGAGCACAGATACGCAGTATTTT,CASSANFLSGGSTDTQYF
TRBJ2-7,-,-,TRBV2,TGTGCCAGCAACGGCCCCCAGGGCAAGCAGTACTTC,CASNGPQGKQYF
TRBJ2-5,TRBD1,-,TRBV19,TGTGCCAGTAGTGATCGTCGGACAGGTCTAAAGCAAGAGACCCAGTACTTC,CASSDRRTGLKQETQYF
TRBJ2-5,TRBD2,-,TRBV28,TGTGCCAGCAGTGGACTAGCGGGAGTAGGCAAGAGCTCCCAGTACTTC,CASSGLAGVGKSSQYF
TRBJ2-7,TRBD1,-,TRBV7-2,TGTGCCAGCAGCACAACCCGGGACAGGGCCTACGAGCAGTACTTC,CASSTTRDRAYEQYF
TRBJ2-2,TRBD2,-,TRBV2,TGTGCCAGCAGTGAAATCGGACTAGCGGGGTTAACCGGGGAGCTGTTTTTT,CASSEIGLAGLTGELFF
TRBJ1-2,-,-,TRBV4-1,TGCGCCAGCAGCCAAGAGGCCGGACAAGGTGGCGGCTACACCTTC,CASSQEAGQGGGYTF
TRBJ1-2,TRBD1,once,TRBV27,TGTGCCAGCAGTCTCCGGGACAGCGGGGGCTACACCTTC,CASSLRDSGGYTF
TRBJ1-2,-,-,TRBV30,TGTGCCTGGAGTACCTTGGGGGGGGACTATGGCTACACCTTC,CAWSTLGGDYGYTF
TRBJ1-2,-,-,TRBV7-2,TGTGCCAGCAGCTCGATCCCCCCGACAGTTTACCACTATGGCTACACCTTC,CASSSIPPTVYHYGYTF
TRBJ1-5,-,-,TRBV19,TGTGCCAGTAGTACATCAGGGGTTTATCAGCCCCAGCATTTT,CASSTSGVYQPQHF
TRBJ1-1,-,few,TRBV5-1,TGCGCCACACGAAAGAGGGAAGCGAACACTGAAGCTTTCTTT,CATRKREANTEAFF
TRBJ1-5,TRBD1,-,TRBV2,TGTGCCAGCAGTCCCAACAGGGGGGATTATCAGCCCCAGCATTTT,CASSPNRGDYQPQHF
TRBJ2-3,TRBD2,-,TRBV7-6,TGTGCCAGCAGCTTCCTTAGCGGGAATACGCAGTATTTT,CASSFLSGNTQYF
TRBJ2-1,-,-,TRBV6-4,TGTGCCAGCAGTGCGGGTCCGCAGCCCAATGAGCAGTTCTTC,CASSAGPQPNEQFF
TRBJ1-2,TRBD1,-,TRBV28,TGTGCCAGCAGTCCCGGACAGGGCGGCTATGGCTACACCTTC,CASSPGQGGYGYTF
TRBJ1-6,TRBD1,-,TRBV6-1,TGTGCCAGCAATGACGGACAGGGGGGTTCACCCCTCCACTTT,CASNDGQGGSPLHF
TRBJ1-1,-,-,TRBV18,TGTGCCAGCTCAGAACTCCGGGACACTTGGAACACTGAAGCTTTCTTT,CASSELRDTWNTEAFF
TRBJ1-4,-,few,TRBV7-9,TGTGCCAGCATGGTGGCGGGTAATGAAAAACTGTTTTTT,CASMVAGNEKLFF
TRBJ2-6,TRBD1,-,TRBV9,TGTGCCAGCGGGGACAGGGCCCTCTCTGGGGCCAACGTCCTGACTTTC,CASGDRALSGANVLTF
TRBJ1-1,-,once,TRBV9,TGTGCCAGCAGCGTAGCAGGGTGGGACACTGAAGCTTTCTTT,CASSVAGWDTEAFF
TRBJ2-5,-,-,TRBV6-1,TGTGCCAGCAGGGACGCCAGGGGTGAGACCCAGTACTTC,CASRDARGETQYF
TRBJ1-2,TRBD1,-,TRBV29-1,TGCAGCGCCGGGGACAGGGTTAGGGAAGGCTACACCTTC,CSAGDRVREGYTF
TRBJ1-5,-,-,TRBV10-3,TGTGCCACTACCCCTGGCAATCAGCCCCAGCATTTT,CATTPGNQPQHF
TRBJ2-1,TRBD2,once,TRBV30,TGTGCCTGTACTAGCGGGAGAGTCAATGAGCAGTTCTTC,CACTSGRVNEQFF
TRBJ1-5,-,-,TRBV19,TGTGCCAGTAGTATTATAGTCAGCGTACGTCTCTATCAGCCCCAGAATTTT,CASSIIVSVRLYQPQNF
TRBJ2-7,TRBD2,many,TRBV11-2,TGTGCCAGCAGCCCCATCAACCGGGCGGGGGCCTACGAGCAGTACTTC,CASSPINRAGAYEQYF
TRBJ1-1,-,-,TRBV7-6,TGTGCCAGCAGCTTAGGAGGGGGTTTGAACATTGAAGCTTTCTTT,CASSLGGGLNIEAFF
TRBJ1-2,-,-,TRBV2,TGTGCCAGCAGTGCCAGGGAGGATGGCTACACCTTC,CASSAREDGYTF
TRBJ1-5,-,-,TRBV7-8,TGTGCCAGCAGCCCCGGGGTCTACACCAATCAGCCCCAGCATTTT,CASSPGVYTNQPQHF
TRBJ2-7,-,-,TRBV5-1,TGCGCCAGCAGGGAGCGGCAGAGCTCCTACGAGCAGTACTTC,CASRERQSSYEQYF
TRBJ1-2,-,-,TRBV18,TGTGCCAGCTCACCAAGGTGGACATTGGGTAACTATGGCTACACCTTC,CASSPRWTLGNYGYTF
TRBJ1-3,TRBD1,-,TRBV4-1,TGCGCCAGCAGCCAAGGACAGGGGGTTGGAAACACCATATATTTT,CASSQGQGVGNTIYF
TRBJ2-7,TRBD2,-,TRBV7-8,TGTGCCAGCACAGTCTCGGGACTAGCGAACGAGCAGTACTTC,CASTVSGLANEQYF
TRBJ1-6,-,few,TRBV28,TGTGCCAGCAGCAGGACTCGGAATTCACCCCTCCACTTT,CASSRTRNSPLHF